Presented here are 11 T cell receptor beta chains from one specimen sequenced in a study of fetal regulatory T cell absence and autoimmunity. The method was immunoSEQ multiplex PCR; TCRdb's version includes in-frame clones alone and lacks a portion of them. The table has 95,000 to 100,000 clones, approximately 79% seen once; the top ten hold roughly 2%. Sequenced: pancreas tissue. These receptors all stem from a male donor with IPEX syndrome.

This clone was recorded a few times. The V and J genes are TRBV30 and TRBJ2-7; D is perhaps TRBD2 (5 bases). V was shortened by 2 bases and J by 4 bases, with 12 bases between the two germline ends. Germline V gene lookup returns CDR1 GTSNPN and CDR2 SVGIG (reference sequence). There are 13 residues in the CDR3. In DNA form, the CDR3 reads TGTGCCTGGAGTTATATAGGCGGGTACGAGCAGTACTTC. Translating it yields CAWSYIGGYEQYF.

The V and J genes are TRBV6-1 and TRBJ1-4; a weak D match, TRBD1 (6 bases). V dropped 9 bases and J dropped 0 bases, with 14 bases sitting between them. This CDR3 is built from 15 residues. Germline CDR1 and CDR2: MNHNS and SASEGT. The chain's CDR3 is CARGGGGTTNEKLFF. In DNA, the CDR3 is TGTGCCAGGGGTGGGGGCGGAACAACTAATGAAAAACTGTTTTTT.

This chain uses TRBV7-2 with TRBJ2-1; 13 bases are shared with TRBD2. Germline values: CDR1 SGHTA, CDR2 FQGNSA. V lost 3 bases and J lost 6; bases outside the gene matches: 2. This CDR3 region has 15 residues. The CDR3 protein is CASSFGTSGVNEQFF. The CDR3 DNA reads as TGTGCCAGCAGCTTCGGGACTAGCGGGGTCAATGAGCAGTTCTTC.

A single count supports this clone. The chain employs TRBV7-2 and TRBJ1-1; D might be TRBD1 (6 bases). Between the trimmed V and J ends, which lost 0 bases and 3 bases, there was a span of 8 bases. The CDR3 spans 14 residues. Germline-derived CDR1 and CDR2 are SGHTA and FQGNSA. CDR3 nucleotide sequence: TGTGCCAGCAGCTTAGCGGCAGGGGACACTGAAGCTTTCTTT. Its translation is CASSLAAGDTEAFF.

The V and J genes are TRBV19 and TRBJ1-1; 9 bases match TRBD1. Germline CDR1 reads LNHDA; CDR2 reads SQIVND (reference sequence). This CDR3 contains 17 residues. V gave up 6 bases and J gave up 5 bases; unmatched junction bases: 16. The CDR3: CASSLRPRTGVETEAFF. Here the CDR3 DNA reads TGTGCCAGTAGCCTCAGACCGAGGACAGGGGTAGAGACTGAAGCTTTCTTT.

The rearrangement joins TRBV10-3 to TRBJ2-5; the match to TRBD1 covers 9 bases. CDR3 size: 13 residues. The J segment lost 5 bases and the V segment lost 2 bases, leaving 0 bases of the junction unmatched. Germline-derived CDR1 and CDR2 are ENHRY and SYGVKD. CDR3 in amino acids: CAISEGTGETQYF. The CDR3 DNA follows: TGTGCCATCAGTGAGGGGACAGGGGAGACCCAGTACTTC.

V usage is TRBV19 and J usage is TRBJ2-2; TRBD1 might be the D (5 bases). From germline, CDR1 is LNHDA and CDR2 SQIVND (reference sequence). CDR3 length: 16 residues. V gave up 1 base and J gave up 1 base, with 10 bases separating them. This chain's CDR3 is CASSIAWQGNTGELFF. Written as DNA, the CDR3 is TGTGCCAGTAGTATAGCATGGCAGGGGAACACCGGGGAGCTGTTTTTT.

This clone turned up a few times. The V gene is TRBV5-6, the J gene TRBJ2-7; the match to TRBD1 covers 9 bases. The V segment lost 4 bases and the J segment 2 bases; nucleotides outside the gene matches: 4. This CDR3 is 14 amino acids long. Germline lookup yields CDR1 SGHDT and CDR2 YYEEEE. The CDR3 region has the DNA TGTGCCAGCAGCCCCGGGACAGGGACCTACGAGCAGTACTTC. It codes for CASSPGTGTYEQYF.

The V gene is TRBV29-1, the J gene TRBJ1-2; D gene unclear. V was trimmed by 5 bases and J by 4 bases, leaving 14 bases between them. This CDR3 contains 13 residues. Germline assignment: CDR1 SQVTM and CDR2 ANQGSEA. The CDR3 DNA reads TGCAGCGTTCCTCCGGCGGGTGCCTATGGCTACACCTTC. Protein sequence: CSVPPAGAYGYTF.

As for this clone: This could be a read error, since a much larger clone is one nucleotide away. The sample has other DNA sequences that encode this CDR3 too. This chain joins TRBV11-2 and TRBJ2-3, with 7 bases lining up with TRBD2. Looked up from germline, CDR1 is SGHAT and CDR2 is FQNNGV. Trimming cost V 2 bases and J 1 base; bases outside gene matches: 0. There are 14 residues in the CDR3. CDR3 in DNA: TGTGCCAGCAGCTTACTAGCGGGCACAGATACGCAGTATTTT. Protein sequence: CASSLLAGTDTQYF.

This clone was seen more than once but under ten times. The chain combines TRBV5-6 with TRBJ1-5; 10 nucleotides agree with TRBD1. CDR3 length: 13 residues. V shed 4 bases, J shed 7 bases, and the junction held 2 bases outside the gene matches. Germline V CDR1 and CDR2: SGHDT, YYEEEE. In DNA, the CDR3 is TGTGCCAGCAGCCAGGGACAGGGGCAGCCCCAGCATTTT. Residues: CASSQGQGQPQHF.